This is a list of T cell receptor beta chains from one sample in a study of chemoradiotherapy in HPV16-positive cancers. Measured with immunoSEQ multiplex PCR; TCRdb has only the in-frame clones, and not every one. The data show 6,600 or so clones, with about nine tenths seen just once and more than 2% held by the top ten. The sequencing here drew on tumor tissue, taken from a patient who underwent chemoradiotherapy. The source is a human donor with HPV-associated anogenital cancer. CDR3s include the opening cysteine and the closing phenylalanine or tryptophan. A D gene is named only where the DNA matches it firmly. The listing skips clone size in some rows; elsewhere it reads once, few, many or a size class.

J gene	clone size	V gene	D gene	CDR3 DNA	CDR3 protein
TRBJ1-5	NA	TRBV5-4	NA	TGTGCCAGCAGCTTGGGTCCCGGGGAGCAGCCCCAGCATTTT	CASSLGPGEQPQHF
TRBJ1-1	NA	TRBV12-5	NA	TGTGCTAGTGGTTTGGGGGAAATAACGCGTACCGAAGCTTTCTTT	CASGLGEITRTEAFF
TRBJ2-2	NA	TRBV7-8	NA	TGTGCCAGCAGCCCGTTGGTCCTATCGAACACCGGGGAGCTGTTTTTT	CASSPLVLSNTGELFF
TRBJ2-7	NA	TRBV9	NA	TGTGCCAGCAGCGTAAACAGCGGCAGCTCCTACGAGCAGTACTTC	CASSVNSGSSYEQYF
TRBJ1-2	NA	TRBV6-5	TRBD1	TGTGCCAGCAGTTATCAGGGGGCGAACTATGGCTACACCTTC	CASSYQGANYGYTF
TRBJ2-1	NA	TRBV2	TRBD2	TGTGCCAGCAGTGAAGATAGCGGGTCATACAATGAGCAGTTCTTC	CASSEDSGSYNEQFF
TRBJ1-2	once	TRBV4-3	NA	TGCGCCAGCAGCCAAGTGGCGGGAGCTAACTATGGCTACACCTTC	CASSQVAGANYGYTF
TRBJ2-1	NA	TRBV19	NA	TGTGCCAGTAGTATAGTGGCGGACTATCTTCACAATGAGCAGTTCTTC	CASSIVADYLHNEQFF
TRBJ1-5	NA	TRBV11-2	NA	TGTGCCAGCAGCTTAGTAGGGGGAGGCAATCAGCCCCAGCATTTT	CASSLVGGGNQPQHF
TRBJ2-1	once	TRBV6-1	TRBD2	TGTGCCAGCAGTGACATTGCGGGAGCGGTCGAGCAGTTCTTC	CASSDIAGAVEQFF
TRBJ1-2	NA	TRBV27	NA	TGTGCCAGCAGTTTAAGGGGGGTTGGCTATGGCTACACCTTC	CASSLRGVGYGYTF
TRBJ2-1	NA	TRBV5-1	TRBD1	TGCGCCAGCAGCTTGGGAGAGACAGGGGGTCACAATGAGCAGTTCTTC	CASSLGETGGHNEQFF
TRBJ2-1	NA	TRBV11-2	TRBD2	TGTGCCAGCAGCTTAGGTCCGGGACTAGGACCAAATGAGCAGTTCTTC	CASSLGPGLGPNEQFF
TRBJ1-3	NA	TRBV7-5	NA	TGTGTCAGAAGCCCTCAGGGTTGCGGCTCTGGAAACACCATATATTTT	CVRSPQGCGSGNTIYF
TRBJ2-1	NA	TRBV19	NA	TGTGCCAGTAGTATGGGCAGCTACAATGAGCAGTTCTTC	CASSMGSYNEQFF
TRBJ2-5	NA	TRBV5-4	NA	TGTGCCAGCAGCTTGGATGGGGAGTCCCAAGAGACCCAGTACTTC	CASSLDGESQETQYF
TRBJ1-1	NA	TRBV10-3	NA	TGTGCCATCACCAGGGAGGTGAGTACTGAAGCTTTCTTT	CAITREVSTEAFF
TRBJ2-7	NA	TRBV6-1	NA	TGTGCCAGCAGTGAGGTGGCCTACGAGCAGTACTTC	CASSEVAYEQYF
TRBJ2-2	NA	TRBV7-2	TRBD2	TGTGCCAGCAGCACGCGCCGGACTAGCGGGAGATCCGGGGAGCTGTTTTTT	CASSTRRTSGRSGELFF
TRBJ2-1	NA	TRBV5-1	TRBD1	TGCGCCAGCAGCTTGGAAGGACAGGGGGCCAATGAGCAGTTCTTC	CASSLEGQGANEQFF
TRBJ2-5	NA	TRBV5-6	NA	TGTGCCAGCAGCCCAGTAGGAGGAGAGACCCAGTACTTC	CASSPVGGETQYF
TRBJ2-5	NA	TRBV7-9	TRBD2	TGTGCCAGCAGCCAGACTAGCGGAGAGACCCAGTACTTC	CASSQTSGETQYF
TRBJ1-1	NA	TRBV5-8	TRBD1	TGTGCCAGCAGCTTGCGGGACAGGGGGCGGCTCACTGAAGCTTTCTTT	CASSLRDRGRLTEAFF
TRBJ1-2	NA	TRBV7-9	NA	TGTGCCAGCAGCTCGGGATCTCTTCGGGGCTACACCTTC	CASSSGSLRGYTF
TRBJ2-1	NA	TRBV14	NA	TGTGCCAGCAGCCAAGATCAAGGAGAGCAGTTCTTC	CASSQDQGEQFF
TRBJ2-3	NA	TRBV19	NA	TGTGCCAGTAGTTCGCTCCAGGGTTATGCAGATACGCAGTATTTT	CASSSLQGYADTQYF
TRBJ1-1	NA	TRBV6-5	NA	TGTGCCAGCAGTTACGAGGGTTACGAGAACACTGAAGCTTTCTTT	CASSYEGYENTEAFF
TRBJ2-7	NA	TRBV7-9	TRBD1	TGTGCCAGCAGCTTGTACACAGGGGCTTCCCACGAGCAGTACTTC	CASSLYTGASHEQYF
TRBJ2-1	NA	TRBV4-2	TRBD2	TGTGCCAGCAGCCAACTAGCGGGAGTTCGGAATGAGCAGTTCTTC	CASSQLAGVRNEQFF
TRBJ1-1	NA	TRBV9	NA	TGTGCCAGCAGCCCCCACGGGGGCCTGAACACTGAAGCTTTCTTT	CASSPHGGLNTEAFF
TRBJ2-1	NA	TRBV9	TRBD2	TGTGCCAGCAGCGTAGCTACGGGGTTTGGGACTAGCGTGGGCAATGAGCAGTTCTTC	CASSVATGFGTSVGNEQFF
TRBJ2-1	NA	TRBV30	TRBD2	TGTGCCTGGACCATTGGGACTAGCGGGGCTTACAATGAGCAGTTCTTC	CAWTIGTSGAYNEQFF
TRBJ2-7	NA	TRBV5-1	TRBD1	TGCGCCAGCAGCTTGGACGCCAGGGGGCTCGAGCAGTACTTC	CASSLDARGLEQYF
TRBJ1-5	once	TRBV6-1	TRBD1	TGTGCCAGCAACCCGACAGGGAGCAATCAGCCCCAGCATTTT	CASNPTGSNQPQHF
TRBJ1-1	NA	TRBV11-2	NA	TGTGCCAGCAGCGGGCAGATGAACACTGAAGCTTTCTTT	CASSGQMNTEAFF
TRBJ2-7	NA	TRBV5-4	TRBD1	TGTGCCAGCAGCTTAGGGGGCACCGGTCGGGAGCAGTACTTC	CASSLGGTGREQYF
TRBJ2-3	NA	TRBV4-3	NA	TGCGCCAGCAGCCAAAGATCTACTGCGGGCAACACAGATACGCAGTATTTT	CASSQRSTAGNTDTQYF
TRBJ2-7	NA	TRBV4-2	TRBD1	TGTGCCAGCAGCGTTGGGACAGCCCACTGGAGCTACGAGCAGTACTTC	CASSVGTAHWSYEQYF
TRBJ2-5	NA	TRBV19	NA	TGTGCCAGTAGTATAAGGGGGAGGCGGACCCAGTACTTC	CASSIRGRRTQYF
TRBJ2-7	NA	TRBV2	NA	TGTGCCAGCATTCTTAGGAGCTACGAGCAGTACTTC	CASILRSYEQYF
TRBJ2-3	NA	TRBV6-5	NA	TGTGCCAGCAGTTACGGTCTCAGTATAGCAGATACGCAGTATTTT	CASSYGLSIADTQYF
TRBJ1-1	NA	TRBV29-1	NA	TGCAGTATAGTGGCGTGGGGCACTGAAGCTTTCTTT	CSIVAWGTEAFF
TRBJ2-2	NA	TRBV5-1	NA	TGCGCCAGCAGCTTGTCAGCCACCGGGGAGCTGTTTTTT	CASSLSATGELFF